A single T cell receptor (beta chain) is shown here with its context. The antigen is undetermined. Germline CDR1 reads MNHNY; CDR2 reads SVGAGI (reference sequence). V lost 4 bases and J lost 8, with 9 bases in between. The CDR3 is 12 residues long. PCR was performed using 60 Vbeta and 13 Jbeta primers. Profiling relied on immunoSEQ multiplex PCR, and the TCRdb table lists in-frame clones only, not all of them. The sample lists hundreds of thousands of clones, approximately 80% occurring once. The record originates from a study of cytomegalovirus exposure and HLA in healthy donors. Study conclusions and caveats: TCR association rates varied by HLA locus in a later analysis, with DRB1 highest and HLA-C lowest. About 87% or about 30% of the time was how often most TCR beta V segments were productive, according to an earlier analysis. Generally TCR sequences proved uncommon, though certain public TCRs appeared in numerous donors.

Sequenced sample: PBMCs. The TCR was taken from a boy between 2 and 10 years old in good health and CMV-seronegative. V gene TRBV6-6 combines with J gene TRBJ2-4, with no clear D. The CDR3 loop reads CASSFAVDIQYF. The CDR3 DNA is TGTGCCAGCAGTTTTGCAGTGGACATTCAGTACTTC.